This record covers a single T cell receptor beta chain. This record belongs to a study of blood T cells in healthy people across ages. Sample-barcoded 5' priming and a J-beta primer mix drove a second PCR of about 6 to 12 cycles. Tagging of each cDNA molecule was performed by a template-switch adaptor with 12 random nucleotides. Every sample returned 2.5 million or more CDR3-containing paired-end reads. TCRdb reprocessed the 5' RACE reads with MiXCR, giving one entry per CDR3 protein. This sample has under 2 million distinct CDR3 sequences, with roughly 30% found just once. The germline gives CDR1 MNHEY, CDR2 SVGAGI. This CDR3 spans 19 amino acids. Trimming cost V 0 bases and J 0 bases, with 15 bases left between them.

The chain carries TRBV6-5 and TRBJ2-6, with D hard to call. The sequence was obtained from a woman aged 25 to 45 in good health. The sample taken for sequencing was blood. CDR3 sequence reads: CASSYSTRSLSSGANVLTF. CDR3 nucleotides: TGTGCCAGCAGTTACTCGACCAGGTCCCTAAGCTCTGGGGCCAACGTCCTGACTTTC.